These 8 T cell receptor beta chains share one sample of origin, sequenced in a study of vaccination and CD4 T cells after COVID-19. These TCRs' antigens remain unknown. Once obtained from cultured CD4+ T cells, the DNA was sequenced using the Oncomine TCR Beta short-read assay. Using its own MiXCR run on the PCR reads, TCRdb lists one record per CDR3 protein. Of roughly 9,800 distinct CDR3 sequences in the sample, about 36% were seen once. Treatment in this sample: approximately nine-day PBMC culture with coronavirus spike peptide pools or control peptides (ViraFEST assay). Gathering of the CD4+ T cells, from the unexposed donor, took place before the COVID-19 pandemic (2011-2018). Sequenced sample: CD4+ T cells from blood, cultured in vitro. The receptors stem from a human donor in good health.

This clonotype was picked up a small number of times. The chain has TRBV27 and TRBJ1-3; D is ambiguous. CDR3 length: 12 residues. Trimming pared 8 bases from V and 0 bases from J, leaving 5 bases between. Germline V gives CDR1 MNHEY, CDR2 SMNVEV (reference sequence). In DNA, the CDR3 is TGTGCCAGCGGGCGCTCTGGAAACACCATATATTTT. Translating it yields CASGRSGNTIYF.

In this sample, this clonotype turned up a few times. The V gene is TRBV7-8, the J gene TRBJ1-2; 10 positions agree with TRBD1. J gave up 7 bases and V 1 base, and 0 bases lay outside the gene matches. CDR3 length equals 13 residues. Germline V gene sequence: CDR1 SGHVS, CDR2 FQNEAQ. CDR3 sequence reads: CASSLGDRGGYTF. CDR3 in DNA: TGTGCCAGCAGCTTAGGGGACAGGGGTGGCTACACCTTC. Combining the CDR3 with reference TRBV7-8 and TRBJ1-2 gives the whole variable domain GAGVSQSPRYKVAKRGQDVALRCDPISGHVSLFWYQQALGQGPEFLTYFQNEAQLDKSGLPSDRFFAERPEGSVSTLKIQRTQQEDSAVYLCASSLGDRGGYTFGSGTRLTVV.

Only a few counts were recorded for this clonotype. The chain recombines TRBV28 with TRBJ1-5; D is possibly TRBD1 (6 bases). This CDR3 contains 14 residues. Germline V lookup: CDR1 MDHEN, CDR2 SYDVKM. Trimming pared 3 bases from V and 6 bases from J, leaving 12 bases between. The CDR3 protein is CASSLGVGAQPQHF. DNA of the CDR3: TGTGCCAGCAGTTTGGGGGTGGGGGCTCAGCCCCAGCATTTT. The entire variable domain, with the rest obtained from reference TRBV28 and TRBJ1-5, is as follows: DVKVTQSSRYLVKRTGEKVFLECVQDMDHENMFWYRQDPGLGLRLIYFSYDVKMKEKGDIPEGYSVSREKKERFSLILESASTNQTSMYLCASSLGVGAQPQHFGDGTRLSIL.

The chain employs TRBV4-3 and TRBJ1-1; perhaps TRBD1 as D (6 bases). V lost 0 bases and J lost 1, with 12 bases in between. This CDR3 region has 16 residues. Germline CDR1 reads LGHNA; CDR2 reads YSLEER. CDR3: CASSQEVGRGNTEAFF. The CDR3 coding sequence is TGCGCCAGCAGCCAAGAAGTGGGCAGGGGGAACACTGAAGCTTTCTTT.

This chain links TRBV28 with TRBJ1-5, with D uncertain. CDR3 length equals 14 residues. V was clipped by 3 bases and J by 3 bases, with 9 bases between them. Germline V gene data show CDR1 as MDHEN and CDR2 as SYDVKM. In DNA form, the CDR3 reads TGTGCCAGCAGTTTCGCCAGGTTCAATCAGCCCCAGCATTTT. Translation: CASSFARFNQPQHF.

In DNA form, the CDR3 reads TGTGCCAGTAGTTTTACCGGGACGGTGGGATTTAATGAAAAACTGTTTTTT. Residues: CASSFTGTVGFNEKLFF. The V call is TRBV19, the J call TRBJ1-4; a possible D gene is TRBD1 (5 bases). V was trimmed by 5 bases and J by 4 bases, leaving 20 bases between them. The CDR3 is 17 residues long. CDR1 and CDR2 (germline): LNHDA, SQIVND (reference sequence).

The rearrangement joins TRBV27 to TRBJ2-2; 8 bases fit TRBD2. J lost 5 bases, V lost 10 bases, and 9 bases had no gene match. CDR3 size: 14 residues. The germline V gene encodes CDR1 MNHEY and CDR2 SMNVEV (reference sequence). This CDR3 reads CATSREGRTGELFF. In nucleotides, the CDR3 is TGTGCCACCTCCCGGGAGGGTCGGACCGGGGAGCTGTTTTTT.

The rearrangement links TRBV4-3 to TRBJ2-7, with D perhaps assigned TRBD1 or TRBD2 (5 bases each). V was trimmed by 5 bases and J by 3 bases, leaving 11 bases between them. This CDR3 spans 13 amino acids. Looked up from germline, CDR1 is LGHNA and CDR2 is YSLEER. In DNA, the CDR3 is TGCGCCAGCAGCTGGGACCGGGACTACGAGCAGTACTTC. Translation: CASSWDRDYEQYF.